The following is a T cell receptor (beta chain) sequence with its context. As yet, its antigen is unknown. Only CD45RO-negative cells positively selected for CCR7 counted as naive CD8 cells, so terminally differentiated effector memory CD45RA+ cells were excluded. The sample comes from a study of shared clonotypes between healthy human individuals. Study context: Ranging from 18 to 49 in age, donors were a couple of women and three men. Study outcomes and limitations: An expected dependence of interdonor clonotype sharing on sequencing depth was noted. Rarefaction exposed incomplete sorted-subset sequencing despite large depth. Non-shared clonotypes had lower generation probabilities than clonotypes shared by all four sorted-subset donors.

Germline V gene sequence: CDR1 LGHNT, CDR2 FRNRAP. Trimming at V came to 1 base and at J to 7 bases, leaving 6 bases not matched to a gene. The CDR3 spans 14 residues. The repertoire was sequenced with immunoSEQ multiplex PCR; TCRdb's copy has only in-frame clones and lacks some. The sample consists of about 580,000 clones, roughly 98% of them appearing once. The rearrangement uses TRBV12-5 and TRBJ1-2; 7 nucleotides line up with TRBD1. The sequence came from a man aged 30 to 39 in good health. The sequenced material came from naive CD8+ T cells sorted from blood. CDR3 bases: TGTGCTAGTGGTTTGGAGACAGGGCGATCTGGCTACACCTTC. Its translation: CASGLETGRSGYTF.